The present entry profiles one T cell receptor beta chain with its context. Study processing details: Sequenced samples showed a median of around 91,000 TCRs each, with counts running from approximately 21,000 to 630,000. MiXCR was run by TCRdb on the RACE reads, yielding one entry per CDR3 protein. Clone size and V and J calls follow TCRdb, not the original study. The repertoire consists of fewer than 70,000 distinct CDR3 sequences, with around 7% occurring once and the leading ten covering approximately 1.7%. Time point denoted: pre-sensitization, week 0. Treatment here: therapeutic diphenylcyclopropenone sensitization with weekly scalp DPC. Blood draws came before every patch-test application. This sample was taken from a study of human T cells and chemical hapten exposure. On the study more broadly: From small differences in pooled library volume came most of the variation in per-sample TCR yields.

The V gene end was trimmed by 2 bases and the J gene end by 12 bases; junction bases not matched to a gene: 8. Looked up from germline, CDR1 is SGHVS and CDR2 is FQNEAQ. CDR3 length equals 14 residues. The chain carries TRBV7-8 and TRBJ1-4; TRBD1 matches 8 bases. The sequence came from a woman aged 30 to 39 with alopecia areata. Some clones in this sample may be carry-over from other donors' samples. The source material was whole blood, sampled in connection with sensitization to the hapten diphenylcyclopropenone (DPC). CDR3 in amino acids: CASSLLQGVGELFF. The CDR3 bases are TGTGCCAGCAGCTTACTACAGGGGGTGGGTGAACTGTTTTTT. The full variable domain, completed using reference TRBV7-8 and TRBJ1-4, is GAGVSQSPRYKVAKRGQDVALRCDPISGHVSLFWYQQALGQGPEFLTYFQNEAQLDKSGLPSDRFFAERPEGSVSTLKIQRTQQEDSAVYLCASSLLQGVGELFFGSGTQLSVL.